A selection of T cell receptor beta chains follows, all from one sample in a study of regulatory T cells in long-lasting Graves disease. TCRdb passed the multiplex PCR reads through MiXCR, listing each CDR3 protein once. The sample lists roughly 500,000 distinct CDR3 sequences, more than 10% occurring once. In addition, the sample was reused for a study of T cells in Graves' hyperthyroidism and ophthalmopathy.

This specimen was peripheral blood mononuclear cells (PBMCs), taken at new diagnosis, from a patient treated with antithyroid drugs. These receptors originate from a woman in her twenties or thirties with Graves disease. CDR3s include the opening cysteine and the closing phenylalanine or tryptophan. The D gene is left open where the match is weak. The size field is filled for only some rows; it gives once, few, many or a size class.

>few|TRBJ1-2|NA|TRBV24-1
CATSPRAGLGGYTF
TGTGCCACCAGTCCCCGGGCGGGCCTTGGTGGCTACACCTTC
>NA|TRBJ1-1|TRBD1|TRBV5-1
CASSTGGAHTEAFF
TGCGCCAGCAGTACAGGGGGCGCGCACACTGAAGCTTTCTTT
>many|TRBJ2-1|TRBD1|TRBV2
CASSFDRGKDEQFF
TGTGCCAGCAGTTTTGACAGGGGCAAGGATGAGCAGTTCTTC
>many|TRBJ1-1|NA|TRBV30
CAWTGLWDTEAFF
TGTGCCTGGACAGGGCTCTGGGACACTGAAGCTTTCTTT
>many|TRBJ1-6|NA|TRBV20-1
CSASYRQGNNSPLHF
TGCAGTGCTAGCTATCGTCAGGGGAACAATTCACCCCTCCACTTT
>few|TRBJ2-7|NA|TRBV15
CATSSKVVVSYEQYF
TGTGCCACCAGCTCCAAGGTGGTCGTATCCTACGAGCAGTACTTC
>NA|TRBJ1-2|NA|TRBV9
CASSPNPGGYGYTF
TGTGCCAGCAGTCCAAACCCGGGGGGATATGGCTACACCTTC
>NA|TRBJ1-1|TRBD1|TRBV29-1
CSVGGTATSGTEAFF
TGCAGCGTTGGCGGGACAGCTACTTCGGGCACTGAAGCTTTCTTT
>many|TRBJ2-1|NA|TRBV6-2/TRBV6-3
CASSFDGGSYNEQFF
TGTGCCAGCAGTTTCGACGGCGGCTCCTACAATGAGCAGTTCTTC
>few|TRBJ1-1|NA|TRBV19
CASSIQGFGTEAFF
TGTGCCAGTAGTATACAAGGCTTTGGCACTGAAGCTTTCTTT
>few|TRBJ2-1|TRBD2|TRBV5-5
CASSQLATYNEQFF
TGTGCCAGCAGCCAACTAGCGACTTACAATGAGCAGTTCTTC
>NA|TRBJ1-4|NA|TRBV20-1
CSAGTSEKLFF
TGCAGTGCAGGCACAAGTGAAAAACTGTTTTTT